This T cell receptor beta chain was identified in a study of cytomegalovirus exposure and HLA in healthy donors. On this clone: No antigen is known for it.

CDR1 SNHLY and CDR2 FYNNEI come from the germline V gene. The CDR3 is 14 amino acids. The V and J ends lost 3 bases and 7 bases, in that order; junction bases with no gene match: 5. Amplification used 60 Vbeta primers and 13 Jbeta primers. The repertoire was sequenced with immunoSEQ multiplex PCR; TCRdb's copy has only in-frame clones and lacks some. This repertoire shows roughly 63,000 clones, 71% found once; its top ten account for about 23%. Study results and limitations: Analyses of presence/absence relied on an assumption of roughly uniform sequencing depth across donors. The HLA-A and HLA-B alleles of most subjects were reportedly predicted accurately from TCR beta sequences. Researchers catalogued about 150 TCR beta chains as cytomegalovirus-associated. A later analysis by the authors found several of the most significant clusters apparently linked to common viral pathogens.

The specimen sequenced was PBMCs. The chain uses TRBV2 and TRBJ2-2, with TRBD2 matching 7 bases. This TCR was sampled from a man in his forties or fifties in good health and CMV-seropositive. CDR3 bases: TGTGCCAGCAGTGAGGCGGGAGATGTCGGGGAGCTGTTTTTT. Protein sequence: CASSEAGDVGELFF.